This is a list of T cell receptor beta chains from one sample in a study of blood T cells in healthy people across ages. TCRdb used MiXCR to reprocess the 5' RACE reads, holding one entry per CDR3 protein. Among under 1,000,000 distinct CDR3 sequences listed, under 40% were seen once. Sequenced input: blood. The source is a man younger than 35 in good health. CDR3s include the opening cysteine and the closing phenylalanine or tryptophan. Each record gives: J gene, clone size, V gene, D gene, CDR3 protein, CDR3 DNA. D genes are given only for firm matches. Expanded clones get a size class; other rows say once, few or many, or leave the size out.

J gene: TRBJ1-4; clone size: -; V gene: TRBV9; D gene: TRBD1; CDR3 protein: CASSPGDSHEKLFF; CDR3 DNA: TGTGCCAGCAGCCCGGGGGACAGCCATGAAAAACTGTTTTTT
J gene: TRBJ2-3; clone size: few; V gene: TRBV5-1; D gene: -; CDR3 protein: CASSQDQPRGTDTQYF; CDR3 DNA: TGCGCCAGCAGCCAGGACCAGCCCCGGGGCACAGATACGCAGTATTTT
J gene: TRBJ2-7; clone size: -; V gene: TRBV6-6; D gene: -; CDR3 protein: CASSPLGRGVYEQYF; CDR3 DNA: TGTGCCAGCAGTCCGTTAGGGAGAGGGGTCTACGAGCAGTACTTC
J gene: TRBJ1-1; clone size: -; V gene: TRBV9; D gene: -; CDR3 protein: CASSVAPTGVDTEAFF; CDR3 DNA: TGTGCCAGCAGCGTAGCCCCCACGGGGGTAGACACTGAAGCTTTCTTT
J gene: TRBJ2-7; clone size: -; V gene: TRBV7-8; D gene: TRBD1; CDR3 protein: CASSMLLTGDPYEQYF; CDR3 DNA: TGTGCCAGCAGCATGCTTTTGACAGGGGATCCCTACGAGCAGTACTTC
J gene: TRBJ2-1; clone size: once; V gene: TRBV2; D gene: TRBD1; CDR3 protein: CASTQPVQGLNEQFF; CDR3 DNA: TGTGCCAGCACCCAACCGGTACAGGGGCTCAATGAGCAGTTCTTC
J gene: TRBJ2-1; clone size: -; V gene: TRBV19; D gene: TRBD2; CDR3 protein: CASSISSGGAGNEQFF; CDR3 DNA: TGTGCCAGTAGTATTTCTAGCGGGGGGGCGGGTAATGAGCAGTTCTTC
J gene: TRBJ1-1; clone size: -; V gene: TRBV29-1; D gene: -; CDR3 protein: CSVRGVLAQLAFF; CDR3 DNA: TGCAGCGTCCGTGGGGTTTTGGCCCAATTAGCTTTCTTT
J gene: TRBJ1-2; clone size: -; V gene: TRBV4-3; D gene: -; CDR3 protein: CASSGTTANYGYTF; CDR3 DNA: TGCGCCAGCAGCGGTACGACTGCTAACTATGGCTACACCTTC
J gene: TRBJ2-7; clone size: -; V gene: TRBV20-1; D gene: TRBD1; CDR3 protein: CSASPGQGNYEQYF; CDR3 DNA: TGCAGTGCTAGCCCGGGACAGGGGAACTACGAGCAGTACTTC
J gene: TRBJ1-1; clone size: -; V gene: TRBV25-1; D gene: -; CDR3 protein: CASSRGGYAEAFF; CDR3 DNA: TGTGCCAGCAGCCGAGGGGGTTACGCTGAAGCTTTCTTT
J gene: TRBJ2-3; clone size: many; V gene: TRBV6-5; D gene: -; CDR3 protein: CASSSSTTQYF; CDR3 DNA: TGTGCCAGCAGTTCTAGCACAACGCAGTATTTT
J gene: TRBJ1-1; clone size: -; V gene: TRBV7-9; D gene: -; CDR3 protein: CASSLRGTGTEAFF; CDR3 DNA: TGTGCCAGCAGCTTACGGGGAACGGGAACTGAAGCTTTCTTT
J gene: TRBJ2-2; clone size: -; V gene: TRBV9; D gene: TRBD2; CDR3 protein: CASSERGRATGELFF; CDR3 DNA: TGTGCCAGCAGCGAACGGGGGAGGGCCACCGGGGAGCTGTTTTTT